This TCR beta chain is from a study of blood T cells in healthy people across ages. For the study at large: Researchers report that template switching captured about one barcoded beta molecule per two T cells.

A second 7 to 11 cycle PCR used barcoded and J-beta primers. All samples yielded 3 million or more CDR3-containing paired-end reads. TCRdb re-derived calls from the 5' RACE reads in MiXCR, one entry per CDR3 protein. The sample lists 550,000 to 750,000 distinct CDR3 sequences; under 25% were seen once. This clonotype was seen repeatedly, ten times or more. Its specificity is unknown. Study conclusions and caveats: A greater number of naive CD4+ cells and higher diversity distinguished long-lived donors from aged donors.

Germline lookup yields CDR1 MDHEN and CDR2 SYDVKM. V lost 4 bases and J lost 3; bases outside the gene matches: 8. The CDR3 runs to 16 residues. Sequences were obtained from blood. The receptor was isolated from a man between 65 and 85 years old in good health. The chain links TRBV28 to TRBJ1-5, with TRBD1 identical over 8 bases. The CDR3 DNA follows: TGTGCCAGCAGTTCCCCTTGGACAGGGAACAATCAGCCCCAGCATTTT. It encodes CASSSPWTGNNQPQHF.